Presented here are 16 T cell receptor beta chains from one specimen sequenced in a study of blood T cell repertoires in COVID-19 (TCRdb year 2020). Library prep was done by the immunoSEQ multiplex PCR assay. TCRdb provides this immuneACCESS table in a form limited to in-frame rearrangements. Some clones are lacking; in checked studies, under half of them reflect an unresolved V gene, and why the rest are absent is not known. This sample comprises 35,000 to 50,000 clones, approximately 70% of them detected only once. In total, the top ten clones hold around 59% of the sample. The sequencing input was peripheral blood. These receptors originate from an elderly man with acute or convalescent COVID-19.

A single count supports this clone. The V call is TRBV19, the J call TRBJ1-5; D is uncertain. Germline V gene lookup returns CDR1 LNHDA and CDR2 SQIVND (reference sequence). The V gene lost 4 bases and the J gene lost 4 bases, with 17 bases spanning the gap. CDR3 length: 16 residues. CDR3 sequence (DNA): TGTGCCAGTAGTAGAACCGCCCTATTCCGTAATCAGCCCCAGCATTTT. It is translated as CASSRTALFRNQPQHF.

J is TRBJ1-5 and V is TRBV10-2, with TRBD1 as a possible D gene (6 bases). The V gene's germline CDR1 is WSHSY and CDR2 SAAADI. CDR3 size: 14 residues. The V end was cut by 6 bases, the J end by 5 bases, with 14 bases between. CDR3 DNA sequence: TGCGCCAGCAGCAGCCGGGACACCTATCAGCCCCAGCATTTT. This translates into CASSSRDTYQPQHF.

This clone was detected a few times. The rearrangement uses TRBV5-5 and TRBJ2-7, with D perhaps matching TRBD2 (6 bases). The CDR3 contains 15 residues. Trimming removed 2 bases from V and 2 bases from J, with 14 bases in between. The germline V gene encodes CDR1 SGHKS and CDR2 YYEKEE (reference sequence). The CDR3 DNA reads as TGTGCCAGCAGCTTAGGGCTAGCGCTTACCTACGAGCAGTACTTC. Its translation is CASSLGLALTYEQYF. The full variable domain, completed using reference TRBV5-5 and TRBJ2-7, is DAGVTQSPTHLIKTRGQQVTLRCSPISGHKSVSWYQQVLGQGPQFIFQYYEKEERGRGNFPDRFSARQFPNYSSELNVNALLLGDSALYLCASSLGLALTYEQYFGPGTRLTVT.

The rearrangement uses TRBV30 and TRBJ2-3; 8 nucleotides line up with TRBD1. V shed 5 bases, J shed 1 base, and the junction held 5 bases outside the gene matches. The V gene's germline CDR1 is GTSNPN and CDR2 SVGIG (reference sequence). This CDR3 is built from 14 residues. This CDR3 reads CAWAQGAGTDTQYF. Written as DNA, the CDR3 is TGTGCCTGGGCTCAGGGGGCCGGCACAGATACGCAGTATTTT. Variable domain in full (rest from reference TRBV30 and TRBJ2-3): SQTIHQWPATLVQPVGSPLSLECTVEGTSNPNLYWYRQAAGRGLQLLFYSVGIGQISSEVPQNLSASRPQDRQFILSSKKLLLSDSGFYLCAWAQGAGTDTQYFGPGTRLTVL.

The rearrangement uses TRBV6-6 and TRBJ1-5; weak D call: TRBD1 (5 bases). The CDR3 length is 16 residues. The germline V gene encodes CDR1 MNHNY and CDR2 SVGAGI (reference sequence). Trimming stripped 4 bases from V and 6 bases from J, with 19 bases between. CDR3 nucleotides: TGTGCCAGCAGTTCCAAGGGGAGGGGAGTGAGTCAGCCCCAGCATTTT. As protein: CASSSKGRGVSQPQHF.

At least ten counts were recorded for this clone. The rearrangement uses TRBV15 and TRBJ2-3; no definite D call. Germline CDR1 and CDR2: LNHNV and YYDKDF (reference sequence). V was shortened by 0 bases and J by 2 bases, with 3 bases between the two germline ends. This CDR3 is built from 13 residues. CDR3 protein: CATSRDYTDTQYF. The CDR3 bases are TGTGCCACCAGCAGAGATTACACAGATACGCAGTATTTT.

This rearrangement joins TRBV11-2 to TRBJ2-1; 8 nucleotides line up with TRBD1. There are 15 residues in the CDR3. Per germline, CDR1 SGHAT and CDR2 FQNNGV. V was pared by 2 bases and J by 3 bases, with 3 bases of the junction left unmatched. The chain's CDR3 is CASSLQGAVYNEQFF. The CDR3 region has the DNA TGTGCCAGCAGCTTACAGGGGGCTGTCTACAATGAGCAGTTCTTC.

The chain has TRBV5-4 and TRBJ2-1; 11 nucleotides align to TRBD2. V shed 4 bases and J 4 bases; nucleotides not matched to a gene: 7. This CDR3 comprises 16 residues. The germline V gene encodes CDR1 SGHNT and CDR2 YYREEE (reference sequence). CDR3 nucleotides: TGTGCCAGCAGCGTAGCGACTAGCGGGATGTACAATGAGCAGTTCTTC. Translated: CASSVATSGMYNEQFF.

This clone was picked up a small number of times. The rearrangement joins TRBV4-1 to TRBJ2-3, with 10 bases that match TRBD2. Per the germline V gene, CDR1 is MGHRA and CDR2 is YSYEKL. CDR3 size: 16 residues. V was pared by 4 bases and J by 3 bases, with 7 bases of the junction left unmatched. The CDR3 loop reads CASSLGLAGVTDTQYF. The CDR3 DNA reads TGCGCCAGCAGCCTAGGGCTAGCGGGAGTTACAGATACGCAGTATTTT.

The V and J genes are TRBV5-5 and TRBJ2-3; tentatively, D is TRBD2 (5 bases). This CDR3 is built from 16 residues. Per germline, CDR1 SGHKS and CDR2 YYEKEE (reference sequence). V lost 1 base, J lost 2 bases, and 14 bases lay in between. This CDR3 reads CASSLRPERITDTQYF. CDR3 in DNA: TGTGCCAGCAGCTTGAGGCCCGAGCGGATCACAGATACGCAGTATTTT.

This chain uses TRBV6-6 with TRBJ2-7, with 10 bases lining up with TRBD2. After removal of 0 bases from V and 6 bases from J, the junction contained 5 bases not matched to a gene. The CDR3 covers 15 residues. Germline lookup yields CDR1 MNHNY and CDR2 SVGAGI (reference sequence). CDR3 sequence (DNA): TGTGCCAGCAGTTACTCGGCTAGCGGGAGTGCCGAGCAGTACTTC. Protein sequence: CASSYSASGSAEQYF.

V gene TRBV18 combines with J gene TRBJ2-7, with D perhaps TRBD1 (6 bases). This CDR3 spans 13 amino acids. Germline V gene data show CDR1 as KGHSH and CDR2 as LQKENI. Trimming took off 4 bases at V and 3 bases at J, with 10 bases between the two ends. The chain's CDR3 is CASSLYRVYEQYF. CDR3 DNA: TGTGCCAGCTCACTTTACAGGGTCTACGAGCAGTACTTC.

V gene TRBV28 combines with J gene TRBJ2-7; tentative D call: TRBD1 (6 bases). Germline V gene data show CDR1 as MDHEN and CDR2 as SYDVKM. V was pared by 4 bases and J by 3 bases, with 13 bases between. The length of the CDR3 is 14 residues. This CDR3 reads CASSSTGPNYEQYF. CDR3 coding DNA: TGTGCCAGCAGTTCGACAGGTCCCAACTACGAGCAGTACTTC. Together with reference TRBV28 and TRBJ2-7, the CDR3 gives the full variable domain: DVKVTQSSRYLVKRTGEKVFLECVQDMDHENMFWYRQDPGLGLRLIYFSYDVKMKEKGDIPEGYSVSREKKERFSLILESASTNQTSMYLCASSSTGPNYEQYFGPGTRLTVT.

V usage is TRBV28 and J usage is TRBJ1-6, with D unresolved. CDR1 is MDHEN and CDR2 is SYDVKM in the germline V gene. V lost 4 bases to trimming and J lost 5 bases, with 12 bases between them. CDR3 size: 15 residues. In DNA form, the CDR3 reads TGTGCCAGCAGTTCCAGTGGGAGGGATAATTCACCCCTCCACTTT. Its protein is CASSSSGRDNSPLHF.

Here the CDR3 reads CATSSGQGYEQYF. Here the CDR3 DNA reads TGTGCCACCAGCAGCGGACAGGGCTACGAGCAGTACTTC. V gene TRBV15 combines with J gene TRBJ2-7; 8 bases map to TRBD1. Per the germline V gene, CDR1 is LNHNV and CDR2 is YYDKDF (reference sequence). CDR3 size: 13 residues. The J segment lost 3 bases and the V segment lost 3 bases, leaving 1 base of the junction unmatched.

This chain links TRBV27 with TRBJ1-5; D is ambiguous. Germline lookup yields CDR1 MNHEY and CDR2 SMNVEV (reference sequence). V was trimmed by 6 bases and J by 4 bases, leaving 10 bases between them. CDR3 length equals 13 residues. CDR3 sequence (DNA): TGTGCCAGCAGCCTGGTAGTGAATCAGCCCCAGCATTTT. Encoded protein: CASSLVVNQPQHF.